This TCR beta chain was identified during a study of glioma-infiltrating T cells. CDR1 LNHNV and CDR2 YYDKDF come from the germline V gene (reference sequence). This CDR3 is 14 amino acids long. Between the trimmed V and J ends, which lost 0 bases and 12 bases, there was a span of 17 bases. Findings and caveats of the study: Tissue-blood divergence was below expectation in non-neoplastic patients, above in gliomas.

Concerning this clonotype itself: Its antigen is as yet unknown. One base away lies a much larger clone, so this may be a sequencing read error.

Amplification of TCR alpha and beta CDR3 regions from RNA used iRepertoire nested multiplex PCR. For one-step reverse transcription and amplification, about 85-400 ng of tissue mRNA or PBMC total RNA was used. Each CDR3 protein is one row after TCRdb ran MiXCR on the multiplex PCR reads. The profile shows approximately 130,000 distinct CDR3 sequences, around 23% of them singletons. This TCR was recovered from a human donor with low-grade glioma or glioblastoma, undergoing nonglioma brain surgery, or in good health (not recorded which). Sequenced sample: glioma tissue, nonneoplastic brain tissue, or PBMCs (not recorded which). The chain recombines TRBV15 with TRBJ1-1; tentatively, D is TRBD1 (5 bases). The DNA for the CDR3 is TGTGCCACCAGCAGAGATGGGGGAGCTGGCCGTACTTTCTTT. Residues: CATSRDGGAGRTFF.